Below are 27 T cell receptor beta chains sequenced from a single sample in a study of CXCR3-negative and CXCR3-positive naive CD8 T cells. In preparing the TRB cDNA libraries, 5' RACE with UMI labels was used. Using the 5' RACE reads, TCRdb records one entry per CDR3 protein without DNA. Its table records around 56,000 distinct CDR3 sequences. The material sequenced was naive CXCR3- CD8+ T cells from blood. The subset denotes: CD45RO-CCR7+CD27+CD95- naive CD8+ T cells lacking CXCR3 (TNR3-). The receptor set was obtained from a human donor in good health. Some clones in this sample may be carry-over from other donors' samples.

CDR3 in amino acids: CASSDFRTGSAGGYTF. The rearrangement links TRBV6-6 to TRBJ1-2; the TCRdb D gene call, TRBD1, has no DNA to confirm it. This CDR3 has 16 residues. Germline V gene data show CDR1 as MNHNY and CDR2 as SVGAGI (reference sequence).

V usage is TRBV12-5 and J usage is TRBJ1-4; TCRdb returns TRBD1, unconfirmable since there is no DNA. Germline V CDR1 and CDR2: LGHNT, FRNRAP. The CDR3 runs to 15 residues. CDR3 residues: CASGDPGSRNEKLFF.

CDR3 sequence reads: CASSLGDRRAEAFF. The chain couples TRBV28 to TRBJ1-1; the TCRdb D gene call, TRBD1, has no DNA to confirm it. The V gene's germline CDR1 is MDHEN and CDR2 SYDVKM. This CDR3 comprises 14 residues. Based on the CDR3 plus reference TRBV28 and TRBJ1-1, the full variable domain is DVKVTQSSRYLVKRTGEKVFLECVQDMDHENMFWYRQDPGLGLRLIYFSYDVKMKEKGDIPEGYSVSREKKERFSLILESASTNQTSMYLCASSLGDRRAEAFFGQGTRLTVV.

The CDR3 here is CASSLWGGSMNTEAFF. This chain uses TRBV27 with TRBJ1-1; with no DNA, the TCRdb D assignment of TRBD1 cannot be verified. The CDR3 loop spans 16 amino acids. The germline gives CDR1 MNHEY, CDR2 SMNVEV (reference sequence).

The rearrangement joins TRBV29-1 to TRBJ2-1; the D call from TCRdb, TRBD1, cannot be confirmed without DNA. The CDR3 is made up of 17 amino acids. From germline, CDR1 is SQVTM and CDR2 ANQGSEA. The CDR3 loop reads CSVEDESTADSYNEQFF.

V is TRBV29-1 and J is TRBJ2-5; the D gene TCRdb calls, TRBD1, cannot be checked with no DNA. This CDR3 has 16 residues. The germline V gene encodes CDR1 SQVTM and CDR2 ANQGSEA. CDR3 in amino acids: CSVDGQKGEFQETQYF.

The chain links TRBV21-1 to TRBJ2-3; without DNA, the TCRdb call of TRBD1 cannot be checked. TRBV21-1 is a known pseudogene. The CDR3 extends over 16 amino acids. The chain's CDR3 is CASSLRRGTGPDTQYF.

The CDR3 protein is CASSRVPGLSLDTEAFF. The rearrangement joins TRBV6-5 to TRBJ1-1; the TCRdb D gene call, TRBD1, has no DNA to confirm it. The length of the CDR3 is 17 residues. CDR1 is MNHEY and CDR2 is SVGAGI in the germline V gene.

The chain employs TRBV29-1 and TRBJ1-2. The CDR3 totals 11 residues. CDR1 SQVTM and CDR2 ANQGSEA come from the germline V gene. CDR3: CSVVKSGPVVF.

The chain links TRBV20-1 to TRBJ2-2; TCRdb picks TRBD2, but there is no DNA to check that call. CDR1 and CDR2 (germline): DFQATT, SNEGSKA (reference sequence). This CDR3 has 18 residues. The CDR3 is CSARPRTSGGSNTGELFF.

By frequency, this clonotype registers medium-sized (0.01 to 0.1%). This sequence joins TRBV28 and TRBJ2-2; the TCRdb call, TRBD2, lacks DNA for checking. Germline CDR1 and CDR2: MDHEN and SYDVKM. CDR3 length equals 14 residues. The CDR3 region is CASSYTSASGELFF.

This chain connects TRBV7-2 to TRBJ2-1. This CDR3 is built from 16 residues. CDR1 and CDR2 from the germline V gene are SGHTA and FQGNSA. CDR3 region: CASSLAGESSYNEQFF. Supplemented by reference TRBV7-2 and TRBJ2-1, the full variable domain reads GAGVSQSPSNKVTEKGKDVELRCDPISGHTALYWYRQSLGQGLEFLIYFQGNSAPDKSGLPSDRFSAERTGGSVSTLTIQRTQQEDSAVYLCASSLAGESSYNEQFFGPGTRLTVL.

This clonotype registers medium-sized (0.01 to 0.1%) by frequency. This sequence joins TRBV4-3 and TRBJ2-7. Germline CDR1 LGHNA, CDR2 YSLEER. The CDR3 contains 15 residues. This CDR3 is CASSQDWDHSYEQYF.

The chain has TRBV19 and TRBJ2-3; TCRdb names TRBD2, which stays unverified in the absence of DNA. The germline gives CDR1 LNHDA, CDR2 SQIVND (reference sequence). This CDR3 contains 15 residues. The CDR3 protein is CASSLTSGFTDTQYF.

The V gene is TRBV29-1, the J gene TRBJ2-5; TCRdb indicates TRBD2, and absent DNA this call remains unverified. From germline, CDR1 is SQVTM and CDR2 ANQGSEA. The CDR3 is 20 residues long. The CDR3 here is CSVEWYLPELLGKYQETQYF. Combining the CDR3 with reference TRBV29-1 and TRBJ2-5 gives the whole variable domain SAVISQKPSRDICQRGTSLTIQCQVDSQVTMMFWYRQQPGQSLTLIATANQGSEATYESGFVIDKFPISRPNLTFSTLTVSNMSPEDSSIYLCSVEWYLPELLGKYQETQYFGPGTRLLVL.

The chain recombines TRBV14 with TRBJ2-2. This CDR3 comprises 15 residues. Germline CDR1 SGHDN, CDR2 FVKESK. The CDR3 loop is CASSLGALETGELFF.

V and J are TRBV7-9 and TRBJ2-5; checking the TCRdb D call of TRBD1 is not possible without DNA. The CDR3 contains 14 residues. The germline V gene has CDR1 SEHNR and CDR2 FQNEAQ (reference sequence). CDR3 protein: CASSFTGPQETQYF.

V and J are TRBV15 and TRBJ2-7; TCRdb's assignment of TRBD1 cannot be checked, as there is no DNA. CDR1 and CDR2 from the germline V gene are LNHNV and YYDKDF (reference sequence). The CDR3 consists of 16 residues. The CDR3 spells CATSRVGQGAFDEQYF.

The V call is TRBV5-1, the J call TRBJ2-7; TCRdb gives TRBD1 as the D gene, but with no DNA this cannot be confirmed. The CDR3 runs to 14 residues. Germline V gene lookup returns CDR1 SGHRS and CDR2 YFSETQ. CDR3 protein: CASSGGQSFYEQYF.

CDR3 residues: CASSLGDPGNTEAFF. The chain has TRBV5-1 and TRBJ1-1; the TRBD1 assignment by TCRdb is unverifiable without DNA. The CDR3 has 15 amino acids. Per germline, CDR1 SGHRS and CDR2 YFSETQ.

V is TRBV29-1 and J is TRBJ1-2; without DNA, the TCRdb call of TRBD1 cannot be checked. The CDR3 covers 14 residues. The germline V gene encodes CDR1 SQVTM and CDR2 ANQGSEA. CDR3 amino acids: CSVDFGTSLYGYTF.

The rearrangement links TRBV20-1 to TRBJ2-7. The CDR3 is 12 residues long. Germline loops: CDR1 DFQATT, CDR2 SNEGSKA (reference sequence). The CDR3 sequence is CSARRSLHEQYF.

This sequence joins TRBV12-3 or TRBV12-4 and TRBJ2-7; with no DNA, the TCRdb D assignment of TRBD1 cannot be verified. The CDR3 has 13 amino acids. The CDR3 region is CASTQGGSYEQYF.

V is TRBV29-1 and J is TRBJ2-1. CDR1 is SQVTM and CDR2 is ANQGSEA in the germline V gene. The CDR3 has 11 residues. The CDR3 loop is CSVEHYNEQFF.

CDR3 residues: CASSQDHSRGNQPQHF. The chain joins TRBV4-2 to TRBJ1-5; the D call from TCRdb, TRBD1, cannot be confirmed without DNA. CDR3 length equals 16 residues. The germline CDR1 and CDR2 sequences are LGHNA and YNFKEQ.

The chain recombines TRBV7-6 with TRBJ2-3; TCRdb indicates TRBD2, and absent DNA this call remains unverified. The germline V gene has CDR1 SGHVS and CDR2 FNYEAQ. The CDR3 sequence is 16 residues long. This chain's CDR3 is CASSSTYRGGEDTQYF.

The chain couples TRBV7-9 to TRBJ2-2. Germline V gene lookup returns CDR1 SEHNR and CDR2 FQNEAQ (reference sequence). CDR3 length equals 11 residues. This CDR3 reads CASSLPGGLFF.